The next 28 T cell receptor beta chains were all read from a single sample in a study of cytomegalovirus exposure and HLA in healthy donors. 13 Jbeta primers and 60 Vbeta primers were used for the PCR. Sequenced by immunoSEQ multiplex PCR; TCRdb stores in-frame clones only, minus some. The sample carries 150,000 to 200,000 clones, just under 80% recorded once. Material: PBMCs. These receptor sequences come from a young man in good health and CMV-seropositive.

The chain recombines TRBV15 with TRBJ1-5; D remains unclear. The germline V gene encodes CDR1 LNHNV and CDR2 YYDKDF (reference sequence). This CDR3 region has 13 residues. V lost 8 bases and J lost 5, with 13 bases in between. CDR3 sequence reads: CATSPEIHQPQHF. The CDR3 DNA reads TGTGCCACCTCTCCCGAGATCCATCAGCCCCAGCATTTT.

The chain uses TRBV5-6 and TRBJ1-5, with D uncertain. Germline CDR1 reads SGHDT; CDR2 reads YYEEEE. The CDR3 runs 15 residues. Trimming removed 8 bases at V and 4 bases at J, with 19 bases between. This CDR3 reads CASQYSGRGNQPQHF. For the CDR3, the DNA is TGTGCCAGTCAATACTCCGGACGAGGGAATCAGCCCCAGCATTTT.

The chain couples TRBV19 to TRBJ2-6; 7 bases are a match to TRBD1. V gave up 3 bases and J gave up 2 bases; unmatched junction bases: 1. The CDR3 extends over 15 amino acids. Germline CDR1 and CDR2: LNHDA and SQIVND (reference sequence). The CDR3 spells CASSMGQTGANVLTF. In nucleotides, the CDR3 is TGTGCCAGTAGTATGGGACAGACTGGGGCCAACGTCCTGACTTTC.

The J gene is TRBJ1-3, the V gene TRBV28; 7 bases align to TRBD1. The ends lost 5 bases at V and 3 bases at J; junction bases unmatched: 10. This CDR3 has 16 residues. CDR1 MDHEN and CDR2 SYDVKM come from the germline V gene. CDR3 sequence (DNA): TGTGCCAGCAGTACCCCGCGGGACAGTCGTGGAAACACCATATATTTT. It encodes CASSTPRDSRGNTIYF.

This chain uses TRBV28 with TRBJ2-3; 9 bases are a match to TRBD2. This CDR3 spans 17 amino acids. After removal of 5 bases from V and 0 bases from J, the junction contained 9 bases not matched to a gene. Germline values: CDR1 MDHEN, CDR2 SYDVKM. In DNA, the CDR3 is TGTGCCAGCAGTCCGTTCTCTAGCGGGGATAGCACAGATACGCAGTATTTT. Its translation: CASSPFSSGDSTDTQYF.

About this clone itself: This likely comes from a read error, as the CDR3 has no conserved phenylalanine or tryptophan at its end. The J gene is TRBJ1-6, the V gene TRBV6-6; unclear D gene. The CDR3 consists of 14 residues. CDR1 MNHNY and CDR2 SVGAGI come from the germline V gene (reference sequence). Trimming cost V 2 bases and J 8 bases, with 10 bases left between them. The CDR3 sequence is CASSYGGGYSPLHL. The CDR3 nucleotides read TGTGCCAGCAGTTACGGTGGCGGGTATTCACCCCTCCACCTT.

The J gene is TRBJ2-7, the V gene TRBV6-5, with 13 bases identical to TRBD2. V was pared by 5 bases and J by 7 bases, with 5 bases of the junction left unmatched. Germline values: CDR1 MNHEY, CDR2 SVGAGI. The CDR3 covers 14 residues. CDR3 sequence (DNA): TGTGCCAGCAGTCGGGGACTAGCGGGAACTGAGCAGTACTTC. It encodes CASSRGLAGTEQYF.

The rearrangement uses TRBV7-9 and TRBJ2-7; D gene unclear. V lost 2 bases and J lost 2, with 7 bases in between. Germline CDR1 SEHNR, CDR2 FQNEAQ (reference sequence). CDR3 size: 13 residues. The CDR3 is CASSLTQAYEQYF. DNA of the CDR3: TGTGCCAGCAGCTTAACTCAGGCCTACGAGCAGTACTTC.

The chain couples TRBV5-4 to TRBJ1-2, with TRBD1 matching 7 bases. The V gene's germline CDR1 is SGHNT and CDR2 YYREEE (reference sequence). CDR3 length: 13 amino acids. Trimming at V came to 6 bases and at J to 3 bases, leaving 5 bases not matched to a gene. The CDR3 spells CASNPRGDYGYTF. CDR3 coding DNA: TGTGCCAGCAACCCCAGGGGGGACTATGGCTACACCTTC.

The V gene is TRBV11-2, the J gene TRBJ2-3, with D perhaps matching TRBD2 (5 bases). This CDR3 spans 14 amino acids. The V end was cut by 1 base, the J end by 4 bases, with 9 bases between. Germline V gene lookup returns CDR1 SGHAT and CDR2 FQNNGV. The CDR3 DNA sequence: TGTGCCAGCAGCTTAGGCGAACTAGCAGATACGCAGTATTTT. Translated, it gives CASSLGELADTQYF.

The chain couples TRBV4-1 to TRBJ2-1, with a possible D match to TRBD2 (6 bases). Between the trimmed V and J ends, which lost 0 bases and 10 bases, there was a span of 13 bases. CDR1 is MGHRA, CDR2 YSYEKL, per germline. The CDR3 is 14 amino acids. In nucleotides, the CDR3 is TGCGCCAGCAGCCAAGATCATTACAGCGGGGAGCAGTTCTTC. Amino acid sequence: CASSQDHYSGEQFF.

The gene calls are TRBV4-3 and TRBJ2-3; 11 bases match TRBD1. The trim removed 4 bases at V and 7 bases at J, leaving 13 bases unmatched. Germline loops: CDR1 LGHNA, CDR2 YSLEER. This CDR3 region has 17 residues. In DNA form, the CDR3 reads TGCGCCAGCAGCCCAAGACTTAGGACAGGGGGCTCAAATACGCAGTATTTT. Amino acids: CASSPRLRTGGSNTQYF.

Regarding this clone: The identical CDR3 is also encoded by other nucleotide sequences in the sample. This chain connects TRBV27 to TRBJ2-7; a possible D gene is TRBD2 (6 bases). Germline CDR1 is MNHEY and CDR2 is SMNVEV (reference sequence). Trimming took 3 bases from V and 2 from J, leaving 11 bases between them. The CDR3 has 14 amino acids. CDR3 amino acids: CASSFGGTPYEQYF. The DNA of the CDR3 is TGTGCCAGCAGTTTCGGGGGAACCCCCTACGAGCAGTACTTC.

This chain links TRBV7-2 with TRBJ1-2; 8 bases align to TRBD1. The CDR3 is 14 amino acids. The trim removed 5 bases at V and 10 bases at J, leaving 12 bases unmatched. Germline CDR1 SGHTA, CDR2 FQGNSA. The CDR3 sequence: CASSRNRGGGDYTF. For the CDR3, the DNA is TGTGCCAGCAGCCGAAACAGGGGGGGAGGAGACTACACCTTC.

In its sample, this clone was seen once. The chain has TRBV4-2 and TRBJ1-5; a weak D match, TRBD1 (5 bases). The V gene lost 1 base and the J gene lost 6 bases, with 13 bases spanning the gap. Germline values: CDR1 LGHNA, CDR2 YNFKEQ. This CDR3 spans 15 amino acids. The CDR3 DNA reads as TGTGCCAGCAGCCAAGGGAGGGGAAAGTTTCAGCCCCAGCATTTT. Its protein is CASSQGRGKFQPQHF.

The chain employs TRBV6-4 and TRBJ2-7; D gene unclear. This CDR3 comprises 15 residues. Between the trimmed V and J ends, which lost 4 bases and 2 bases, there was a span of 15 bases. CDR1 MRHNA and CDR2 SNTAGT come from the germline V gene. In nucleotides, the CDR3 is TGTGCCAGCAGTGTTTATCCTATGAGTACCTACGAGCAGTACTTC. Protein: CASSVYPMSTYEQYF.

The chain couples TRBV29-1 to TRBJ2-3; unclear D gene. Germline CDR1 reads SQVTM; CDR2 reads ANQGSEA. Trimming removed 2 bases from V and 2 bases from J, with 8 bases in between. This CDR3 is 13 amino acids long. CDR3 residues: CSVEIPNTDTQYF. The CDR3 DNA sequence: TGCAGCGTTGAAATCCCTAACACAGATACGCAGTATTTT.

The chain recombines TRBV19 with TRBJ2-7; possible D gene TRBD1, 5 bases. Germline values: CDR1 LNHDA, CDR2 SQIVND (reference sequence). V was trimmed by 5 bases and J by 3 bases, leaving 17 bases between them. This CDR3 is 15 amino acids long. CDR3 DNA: TGTGCCAGTAGTGTAGGGTCGCAGGGTTTCTACGAGCAGTACTTC. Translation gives CASSVGSQGFYEQYF.

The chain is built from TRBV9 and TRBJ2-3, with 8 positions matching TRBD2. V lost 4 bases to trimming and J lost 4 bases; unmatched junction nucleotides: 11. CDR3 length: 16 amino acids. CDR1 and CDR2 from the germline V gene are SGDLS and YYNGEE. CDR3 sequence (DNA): TGTGCCAGCAGCAGTAGTCCGGGACTAGTCGCAGATACGCAGTATTTT. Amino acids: CASSSSPGLVADTQYF. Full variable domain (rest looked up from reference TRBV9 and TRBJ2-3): DSGVTQTPKHLITATGQRVTLRCSPRSGDLSVYWYQQSLDQGLQFLIQYYNGEERAKGNILERFSAQQFPDLHSELNLSSLELGDSALYFCASSSSPGLVADTQYFGPGTRLTVL.

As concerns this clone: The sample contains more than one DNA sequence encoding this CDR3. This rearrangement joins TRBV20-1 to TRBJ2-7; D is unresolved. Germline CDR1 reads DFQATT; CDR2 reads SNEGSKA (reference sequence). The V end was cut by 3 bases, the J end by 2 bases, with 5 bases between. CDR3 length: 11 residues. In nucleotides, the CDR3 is TGCAGTGCTAGGGGCCCCTACGAGCAGTACTTC. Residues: CSARGPYEQYF.

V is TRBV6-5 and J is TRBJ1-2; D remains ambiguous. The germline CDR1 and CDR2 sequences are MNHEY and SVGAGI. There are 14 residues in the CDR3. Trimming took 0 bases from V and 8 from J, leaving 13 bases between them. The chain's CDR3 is CASSYSSGTSGYTF. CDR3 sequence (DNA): TGTGCCAGCAGTTACTCGTCTGGCACATCGGGCTACACCTTC.

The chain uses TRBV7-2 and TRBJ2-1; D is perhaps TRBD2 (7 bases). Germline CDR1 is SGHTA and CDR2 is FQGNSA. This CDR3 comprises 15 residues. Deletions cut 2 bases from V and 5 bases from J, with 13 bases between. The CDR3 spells CASSLRRGLHNEQFF. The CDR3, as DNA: TGTGCCAGCAGCTTACGGCGGGGGCTCCACAATGAGCAGTTCTTC.

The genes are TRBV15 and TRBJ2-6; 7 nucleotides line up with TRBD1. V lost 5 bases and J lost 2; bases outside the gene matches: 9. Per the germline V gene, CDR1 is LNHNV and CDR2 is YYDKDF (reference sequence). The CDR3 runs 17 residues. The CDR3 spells CATSGKEQGTGANVLTF. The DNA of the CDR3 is TGTGCCACCAGCGGCAAGGAACAGGGGACTGGGGCCAACGTCCTGACTTTC.

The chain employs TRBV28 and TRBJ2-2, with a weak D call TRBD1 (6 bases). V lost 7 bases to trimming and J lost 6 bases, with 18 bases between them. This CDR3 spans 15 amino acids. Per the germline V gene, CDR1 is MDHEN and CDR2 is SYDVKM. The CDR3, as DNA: TGTGCCAGCAACAGGGACCCGACTGTCGCCGGGGAGCTGTTTTTT. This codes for CASNRDPTVAGELFF.

The CDR3 bases are TGTGCCAGCAGTAGATCCTCGACAGCCTACTATGGCTACACCTTC. Translating it yields CASSRSSTAYYGYTF. The J gene is TRBJ1-2, the V gene TRBV27, with D possibly being TRBD1 (5 bases). This CDR3 has 15 residues. Germline V CDR1 and CDR2: MNHEY, SMNVEV (reference sequence). With 5 bases removed from V and 3 bases from J, the gap between germline ends came to 16 bases.

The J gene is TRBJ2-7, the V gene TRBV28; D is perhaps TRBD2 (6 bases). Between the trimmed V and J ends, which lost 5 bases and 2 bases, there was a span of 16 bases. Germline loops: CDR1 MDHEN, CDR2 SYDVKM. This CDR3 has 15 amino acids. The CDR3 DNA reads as TGTGCCAGCAGTCCCCTGGAGGGCAAAGCCTACGAGCAGTACTTC. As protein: CASSPLEGKAYEQYF.

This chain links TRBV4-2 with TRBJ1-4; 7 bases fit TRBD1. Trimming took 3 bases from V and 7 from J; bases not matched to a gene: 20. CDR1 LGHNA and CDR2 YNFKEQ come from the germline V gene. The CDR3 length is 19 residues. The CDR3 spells CASSQIWPPMGQGGEKLFF. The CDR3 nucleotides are TGTGCCAGCAGCCAGATATGGCCCCCCATGGGGCAGGGGGGTGAAAAACTGTTTTTT.

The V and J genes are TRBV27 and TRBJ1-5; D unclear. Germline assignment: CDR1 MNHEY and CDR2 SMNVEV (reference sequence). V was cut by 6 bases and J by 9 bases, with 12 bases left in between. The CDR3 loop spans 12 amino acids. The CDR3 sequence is CASSQEGGPQHF. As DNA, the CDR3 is TGTGCCAGCAGCCAGGAGGGAGGGCCCCAGCATTTT.